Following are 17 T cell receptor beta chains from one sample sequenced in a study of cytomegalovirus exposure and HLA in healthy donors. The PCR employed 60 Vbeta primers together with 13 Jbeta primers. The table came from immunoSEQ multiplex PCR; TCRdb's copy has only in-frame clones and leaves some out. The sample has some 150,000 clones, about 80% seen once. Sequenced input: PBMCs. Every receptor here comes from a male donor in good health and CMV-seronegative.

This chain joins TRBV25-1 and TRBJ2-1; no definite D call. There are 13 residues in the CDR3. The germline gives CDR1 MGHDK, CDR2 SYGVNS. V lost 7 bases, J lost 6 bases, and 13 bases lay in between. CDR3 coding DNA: TGTGCCAGCACCGCGAGCTATCGCAATGAGCAGTTCTTC. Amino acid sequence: CASTASYRNEQFF.

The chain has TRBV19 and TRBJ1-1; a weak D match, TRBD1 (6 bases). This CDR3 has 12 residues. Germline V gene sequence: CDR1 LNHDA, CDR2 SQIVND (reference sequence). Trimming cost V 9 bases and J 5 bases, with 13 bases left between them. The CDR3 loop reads CASYVQGTEAFF. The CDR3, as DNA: TGTGCCAGCTACGTACAGGGTACTGAAGCTTTCTTT.

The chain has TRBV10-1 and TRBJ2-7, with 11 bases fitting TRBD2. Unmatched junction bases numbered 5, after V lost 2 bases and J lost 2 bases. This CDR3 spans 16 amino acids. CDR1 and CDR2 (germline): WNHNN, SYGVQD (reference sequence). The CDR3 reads CASSESYSGRAYEQYF. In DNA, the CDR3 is TGCGCCAGCAGTGAGAGTTATAGCGGGAGGGCCTACGAGCAGTACTTC.

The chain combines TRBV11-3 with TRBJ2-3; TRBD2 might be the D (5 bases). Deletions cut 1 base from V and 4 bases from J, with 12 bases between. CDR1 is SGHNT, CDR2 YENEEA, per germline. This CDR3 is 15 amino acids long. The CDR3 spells CASSLGAGEADTQYF. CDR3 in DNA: TGTGCCAGCAGCTTAGGGGCGGGCGAAGCAGATACGCAGTATTTT.

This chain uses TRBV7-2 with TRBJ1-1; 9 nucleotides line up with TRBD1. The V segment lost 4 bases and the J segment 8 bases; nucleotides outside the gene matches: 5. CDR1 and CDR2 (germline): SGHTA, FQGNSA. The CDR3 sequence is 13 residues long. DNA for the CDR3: TGTGCCAGCAGCTCGGGACAGGGTTTGGAAGCTTTCTTT. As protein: CASSSGQGLEAFF.

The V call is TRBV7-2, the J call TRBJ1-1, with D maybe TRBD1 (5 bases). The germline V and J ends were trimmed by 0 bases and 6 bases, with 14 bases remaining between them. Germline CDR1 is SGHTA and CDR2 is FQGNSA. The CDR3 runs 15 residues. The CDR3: CASSLAPGLVAEAFF. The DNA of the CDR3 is TGTGCCAGCAGCTTAGCGCCAGGGTTGGTCGCTGAAGCTTTCTTT.

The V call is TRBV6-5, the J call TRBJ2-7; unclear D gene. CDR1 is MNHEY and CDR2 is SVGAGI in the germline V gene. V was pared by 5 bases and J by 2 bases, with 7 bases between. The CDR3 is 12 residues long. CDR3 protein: CASSTVTYEQYF. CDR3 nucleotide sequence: TGTGCCAGCAGTACAGTTACCTACGAGCAGTACTTC.

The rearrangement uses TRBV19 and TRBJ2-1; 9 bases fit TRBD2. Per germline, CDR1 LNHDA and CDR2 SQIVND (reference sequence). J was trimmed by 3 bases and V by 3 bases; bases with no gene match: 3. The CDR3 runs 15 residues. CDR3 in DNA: TGTGCCAGTAGTATCCTAGCGGGATTCTACAATGAGCAGTTCTTC. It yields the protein CASSILAGFYNEQFF.

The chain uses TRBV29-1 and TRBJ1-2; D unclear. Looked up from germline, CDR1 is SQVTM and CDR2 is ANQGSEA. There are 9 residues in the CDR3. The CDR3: CVASDGYTF. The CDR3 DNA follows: TGCGTCGCTTCGGATGGCTACACCTTC.

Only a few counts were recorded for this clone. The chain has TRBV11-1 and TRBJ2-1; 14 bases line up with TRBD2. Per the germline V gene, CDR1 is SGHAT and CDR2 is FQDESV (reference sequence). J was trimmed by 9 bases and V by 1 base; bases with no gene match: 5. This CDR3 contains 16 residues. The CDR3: CASSLVGTSGRPEQFF. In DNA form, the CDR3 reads TGTGCCAGCAGCTTAGTCGGGACTAGCGGGAGACCTGAGCAGTTCTTC. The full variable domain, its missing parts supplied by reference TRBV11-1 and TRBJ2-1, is EAEVAQSPRYKITEKSQAVAFWCDPISGHATLYWYRQILGQGPELLVQFQDESVVDDSQLPKDRFSAERLKGVDSTLKIQPAELGDSAMYLCASSLVGTSGRPEQFFGPGTRLTVL.

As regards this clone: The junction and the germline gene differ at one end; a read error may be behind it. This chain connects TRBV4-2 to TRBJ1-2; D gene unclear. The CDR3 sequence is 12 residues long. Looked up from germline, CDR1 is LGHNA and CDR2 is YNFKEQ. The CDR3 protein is CASSQENFGYTF. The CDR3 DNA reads TGTGCCAGCAGCCAAGAAAACTTTGGCTACACCTTC.

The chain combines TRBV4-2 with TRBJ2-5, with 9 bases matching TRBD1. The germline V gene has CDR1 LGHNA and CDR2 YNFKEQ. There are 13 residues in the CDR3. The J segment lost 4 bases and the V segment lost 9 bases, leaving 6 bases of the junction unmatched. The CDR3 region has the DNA TGTGCCAGAAGCTTGGGACAGGGAGAGACCCAGTACTTC. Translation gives CARSLGQGETQYF.

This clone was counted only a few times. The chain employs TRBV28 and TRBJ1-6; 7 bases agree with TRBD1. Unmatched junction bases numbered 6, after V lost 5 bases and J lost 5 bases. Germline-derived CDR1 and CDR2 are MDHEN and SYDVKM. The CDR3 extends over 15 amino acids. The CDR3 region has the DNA TGTGCCAGCAGTCCCGTTGACAGGGATAATTCACCCCTCCACTTT. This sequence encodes CASSPVDRDNSPLHF.

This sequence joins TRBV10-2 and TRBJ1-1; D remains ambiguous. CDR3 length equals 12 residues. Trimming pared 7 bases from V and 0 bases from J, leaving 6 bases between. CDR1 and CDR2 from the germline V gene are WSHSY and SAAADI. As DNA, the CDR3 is TGCGCCAGCAAACAGATGAACACTGAAGCTTTCTTT. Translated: CASKQMNTEAFF.

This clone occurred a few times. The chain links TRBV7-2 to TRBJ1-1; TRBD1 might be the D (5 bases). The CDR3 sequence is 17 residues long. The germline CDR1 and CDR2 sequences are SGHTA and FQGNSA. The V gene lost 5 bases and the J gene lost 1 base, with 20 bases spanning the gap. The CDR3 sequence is CASSPRKRGGGNTEAFF. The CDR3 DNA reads TGTGCCAGCAGCCCCAGGAAAAGGGGCGGGGGGAACACTGAAGCTTTCTTT.

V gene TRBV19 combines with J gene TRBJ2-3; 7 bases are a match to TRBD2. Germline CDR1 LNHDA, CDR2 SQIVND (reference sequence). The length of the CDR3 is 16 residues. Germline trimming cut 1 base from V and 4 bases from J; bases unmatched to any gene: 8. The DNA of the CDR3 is TGTGCCAGTAGTATAGTAGGGAGGGCCCTCGCAGATACGCAGTATTTT. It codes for CASSIVGRALADTQYF.

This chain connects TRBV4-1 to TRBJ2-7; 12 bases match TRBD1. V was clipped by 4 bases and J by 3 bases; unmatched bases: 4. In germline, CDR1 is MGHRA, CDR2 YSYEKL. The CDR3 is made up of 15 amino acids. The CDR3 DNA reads TGCGCCAGCAGCCGCGGGACAGGGGGCAACTACGAGCAGTACTTC. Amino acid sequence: CASSRGTGGNYEQYF.